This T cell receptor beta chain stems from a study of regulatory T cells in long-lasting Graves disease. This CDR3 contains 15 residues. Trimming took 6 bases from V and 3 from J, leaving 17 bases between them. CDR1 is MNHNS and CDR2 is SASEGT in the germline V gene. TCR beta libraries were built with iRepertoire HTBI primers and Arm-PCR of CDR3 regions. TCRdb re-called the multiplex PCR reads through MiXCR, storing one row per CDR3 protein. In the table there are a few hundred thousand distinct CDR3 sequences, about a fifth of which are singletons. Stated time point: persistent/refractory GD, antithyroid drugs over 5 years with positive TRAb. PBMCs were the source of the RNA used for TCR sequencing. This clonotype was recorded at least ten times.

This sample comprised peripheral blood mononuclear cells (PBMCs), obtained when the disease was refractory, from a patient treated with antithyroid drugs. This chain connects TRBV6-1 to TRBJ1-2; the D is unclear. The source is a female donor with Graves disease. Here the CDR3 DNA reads TGTGCCAGCAGCCCCCCGGGCACCGGGGACTATGGCTACACCTTC. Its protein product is CASSPPGTGDYGYTF.